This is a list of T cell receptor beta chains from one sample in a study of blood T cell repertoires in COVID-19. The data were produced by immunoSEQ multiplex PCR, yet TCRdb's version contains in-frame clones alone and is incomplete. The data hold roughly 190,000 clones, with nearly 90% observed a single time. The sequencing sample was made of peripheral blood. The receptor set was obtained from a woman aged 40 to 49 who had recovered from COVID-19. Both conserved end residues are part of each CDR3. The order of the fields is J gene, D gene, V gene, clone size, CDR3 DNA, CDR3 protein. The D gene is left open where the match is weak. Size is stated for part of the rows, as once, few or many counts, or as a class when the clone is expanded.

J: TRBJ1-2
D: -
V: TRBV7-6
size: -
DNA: TGTGCCAGCAGCCGCTCGGTGGGGACCCTACAGGGAAATGGCTACACCTTC
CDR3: CASSRSVGTLQGNGYTF

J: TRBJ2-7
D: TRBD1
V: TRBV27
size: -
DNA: TGTGCCCGTTCGGGACAGGGCTACGAGCAGTACTTC
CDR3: CARSGQGYEQYF

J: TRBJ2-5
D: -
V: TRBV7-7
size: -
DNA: TGTGCCAGCAGCTCAGGGGCGGGAGTCCAAGAGACCCAGTACTTC
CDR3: CASSSGAGVQETQYF

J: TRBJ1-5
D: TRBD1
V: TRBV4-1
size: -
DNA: TGCGCCAGCAGCCAAGAGACAGGGGCGTCTCCTAGCAATCAGCCCCAGCATTTT
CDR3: CASSQETGASPSNQPQHF

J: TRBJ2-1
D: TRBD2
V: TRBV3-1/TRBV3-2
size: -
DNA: TGTGCCAGCAGCCAGCTAGCGGGAGGGGGATACAATGAGCAGTTCTTC
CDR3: CASSQLAGGGYNEQFF

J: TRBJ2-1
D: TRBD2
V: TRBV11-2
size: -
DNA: TGTGCCAGCAGCTTAGGTACTAGCGGGAGAGGCTACAATGAGCAGTTCTTC
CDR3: CASSLGTSGRGYNEQFF

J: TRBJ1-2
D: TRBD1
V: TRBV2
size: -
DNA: TGTGCCAGCAGAGCTGGGACAGGGGCCGACCGAATTCGCTCGAAAAACTATGGCTACACCTTC
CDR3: CASRAGTGADRIRSKNYGYTF

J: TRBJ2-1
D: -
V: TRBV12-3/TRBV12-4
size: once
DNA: TGTGCCAGCAGTTTCGTGACCTCGGGTGAGCAGTTCTTC
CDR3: CASSFVTSGEQFF

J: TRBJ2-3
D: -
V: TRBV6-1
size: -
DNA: TGTGCCAGCAGTGATCAAGATACGCAGTATTTT
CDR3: CASSDQDTQYF

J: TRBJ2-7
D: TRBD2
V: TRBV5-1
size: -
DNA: TGCGCCAGCAGCCCTTCGACTAGCGTCTACGAGCAGTACTTC
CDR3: CASSPSTSVYEQYF

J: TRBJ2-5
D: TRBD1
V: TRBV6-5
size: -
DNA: TGTGCCAGCTTGCGGACAGGGAGCCAAGAGACCCAGTACTTC
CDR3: CASLRTGSQETQYF

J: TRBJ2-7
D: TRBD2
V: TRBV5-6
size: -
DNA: TGTGCCAGCAGCTTGGAGTTAGGGACTAGGAACGAGCAGTACTTC
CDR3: CASSLELGTRNEQYF

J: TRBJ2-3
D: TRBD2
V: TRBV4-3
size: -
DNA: TGCGCCAGCAGCCGGGGACTAGCGAGAAGTACAGATACGCAGTATTTT
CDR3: CASSRGLARSTDTQYF

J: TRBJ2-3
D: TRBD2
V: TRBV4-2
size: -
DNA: TGTGCCAGCAGTGGGGCTAGCGGGAGTCTAAGCACAGATACGCAGTATTTT
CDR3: CASSGASGSLSTDTQYF

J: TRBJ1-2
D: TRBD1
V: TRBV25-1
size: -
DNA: TGTGCCAGCAGTGAATCTGGACAGGGGGATGGCTACACCTTC
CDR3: CASSESGQGDGYTF

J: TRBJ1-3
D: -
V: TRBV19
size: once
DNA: TGTGCCAGTAGTACCCCGGGGAAAGGGAGTGGAAACACCATATATTTT
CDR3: CASSTPGKGSGNTIYF

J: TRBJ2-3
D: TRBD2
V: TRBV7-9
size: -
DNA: TGTGCCAGCAGCCAGACTAGCGGAAGCACAGATACGCAGTATTTT
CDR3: CASSQTSGSTDTQYF

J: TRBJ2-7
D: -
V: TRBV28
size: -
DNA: TGTGCCAGCGGCGACAGTTACGAGCAGTACTTC
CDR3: CASGDSYEQYF

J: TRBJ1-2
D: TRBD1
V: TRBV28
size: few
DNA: TGTGCCAGCAGTGTAGGGGGCTCAAACTATGGCTACACCTTC
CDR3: CASSVGGSNYGYTF

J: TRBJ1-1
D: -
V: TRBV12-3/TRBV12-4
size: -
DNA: TGTGCCAGCAGTTTAGGGGGGCCTGAAGCTTTCTTT
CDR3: CASSLGGPEAFF

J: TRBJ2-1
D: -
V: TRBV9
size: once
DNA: TGTGCCAGCAGCGTTTTGGCCGGGAATGAGCAGTTCTTC
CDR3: CASSVLAGNEQFF

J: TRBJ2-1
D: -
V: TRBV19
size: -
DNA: TGTGCCAGTAGTTCATCAGGGATGAATGAGCAGTTCTTC
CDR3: CASSSSGMNEQFF

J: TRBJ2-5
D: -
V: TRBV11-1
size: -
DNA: TGTGCCAGCAGCCGTTTACAGGGCTTGACCCAGTACTTC
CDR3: CASSRLQGLTQYF

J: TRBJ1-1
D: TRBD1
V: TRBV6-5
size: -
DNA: TGTGCCAGCAGTTACCGGTGGACAGGGGGGAACACTGAAGCTTTCTTT
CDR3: CASSYRWTGGNTEAFF

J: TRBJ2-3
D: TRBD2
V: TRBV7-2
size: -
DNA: TGTGCCAGCAGCCCCGGGACTAGCGGGGGGGAGGGTACGCAGTATTTT
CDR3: CASSPGTSGGEGTQYF

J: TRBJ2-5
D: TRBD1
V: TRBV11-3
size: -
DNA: TGTGCCAGCAGCTTCCGGACAGGGGGCCAAGAGACCCAGTACTTC
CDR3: CASSFRTGGQETQYF

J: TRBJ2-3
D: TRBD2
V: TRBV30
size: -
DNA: TGTGCCTGCGGGCGGACTAGCGGGAGGGCAGATACGCAGTATTTT
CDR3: CACGRTSGRADTQYF

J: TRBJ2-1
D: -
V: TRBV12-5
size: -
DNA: TGTGCTAGTGGAGGACTGAGCTCCTACAATGAGCAGTTCTTC
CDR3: CASGGLSSYNEQFF

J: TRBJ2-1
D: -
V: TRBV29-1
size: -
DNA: TGCAGCGTGGGCTTGGGGGGAGTCTTAAATGAGCAGTTCTTC
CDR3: CSVGLGGVLNEQFF

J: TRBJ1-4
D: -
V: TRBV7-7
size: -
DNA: TGTGCCAGCAGCCCCCACCTGGGAGGGGAAAAACTGTTTTTT
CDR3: CASSPHLGGEKLFF

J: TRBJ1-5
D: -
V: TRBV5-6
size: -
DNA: TGTGCCAGCAGCTTGGGAACCTCCATGAGTCAGCCCCAGCATTTT
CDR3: CASSLGTSMSQPQHF

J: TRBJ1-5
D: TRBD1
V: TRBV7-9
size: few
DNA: TGTGCCAGCAGCTCCCGGGACAGAGATCAGCCCCAGCATTTT
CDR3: CASSSRDRDQPQHF

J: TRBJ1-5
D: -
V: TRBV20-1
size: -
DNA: TGCAGTGCTAGTCCCCCAGAGGGGGAGGGGAAGTTACTTTCATCTAATCAGCCCCAGCATTTT
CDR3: CSASPPEGEGKLLSSNQPQHF